This entry is about one T cell receptor beta chain. The sample belongs to a study of shared clonotypes between healthy human individuals. TCRdb's table, derived via immunoSEQ multiplex PCR, lists solely in-frame clones and lacks some. Of 2 million to 2.5 million clones listed, 90% to 97% were seen once; the top ten hold 0.1% to 0.15%. The length of the CDR3 is 13 residues. Trimming pared 2 bases from V and 0 bases from J, leaving 4 bases between. Germline values: CDR1 SGHDN, CDR2 FVKESK. The receptor comes from a man between 18 and 35 years old in good health. The chain has TRBV14 and TRBJ2-5, with D unresolved. The sequenced sample consisted of naive CD4+ T cells sorted from blood. Sample subset: CD45RA+ positively selected. The CDR3 DNA is TGTGCCAGCAGCCAACGGTACCAAGAGACCCAGTACTTC. Its protein product is CASSQRYQETQYF.